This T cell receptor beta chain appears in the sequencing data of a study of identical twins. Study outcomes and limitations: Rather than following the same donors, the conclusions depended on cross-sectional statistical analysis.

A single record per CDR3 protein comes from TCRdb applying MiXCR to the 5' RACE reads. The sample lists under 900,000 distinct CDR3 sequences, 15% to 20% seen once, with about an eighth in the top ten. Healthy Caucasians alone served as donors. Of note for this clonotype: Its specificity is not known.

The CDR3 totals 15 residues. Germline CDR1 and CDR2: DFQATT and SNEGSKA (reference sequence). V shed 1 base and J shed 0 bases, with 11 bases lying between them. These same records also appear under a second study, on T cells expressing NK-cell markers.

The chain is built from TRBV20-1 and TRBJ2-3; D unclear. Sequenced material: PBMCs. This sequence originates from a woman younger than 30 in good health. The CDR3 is CSARGPLVSTDTQYF. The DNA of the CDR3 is TGCAGTGCTAGAGGTCCGTTAGTTAGCACAGATACGCAGTATTTT.